This TCR beta chain was obtained from a study of CD8 T cells in Susac syndrome. Study findings and constraints: Regarding the TCR sequencing and HLA analysis, the study admitted that a relatively small number of individuals were involved.

Trimming cost V 4 bases and J 0 bases, with 7 bases left between them. The CDR3 has 13 residues. Looked up from germline, CDR1 is ENHRY and CDR2 is SYGVKD. As for this clonotype: Antigen specificity is unknown.

Random hexamers primed reverse transcription of roughly 0.45 to 1 ug RNA. A single record per CDR3 protein comes from TCRdb applying MiXCR to the immunoSEQ multiplex PCR reads. The sample shows about 280,000 distinct CDR3 sequences, more than 75% of them seen only once. The multiple sclerosis controls were treatment-naive patients, and their relapsing-remitting disease was stable or active. The V and J genes are TRBV10-3 and TRBJ2-7; D remains unclear. This sequence was found in a human donor with multiple sclerosis. The source material was CD8+ T cells from PBMCs. The CDR3 sequence: CAISASSSYEQYF. DNA for the CDR3: TGTGCCATCAGTGCCTCTTCCTCCTACGAGCAGTACTTC.